This is a list of T cell receptor beta chains from one sample in a study of cytomegalovirus exposure and HLA in healthy donors. This table comes from immunoSEQ multiplex PCR, and its TCRdb copy is limited to in-frame clones, with some not included. This sample has 150,000 or so clones, with approximately 74% found just once. Sequencing was carried out using PBMCs. The source of these receptors is a man aged 18 to 35 in good health and CMV-seropositive. Both conserved end residues are part of each CDR3. The D gene is left open where the match is weak. A row's size may be missing; if present it is once, few, many or a size class.

V,size,D,J,DNA,CDR3
TRBV9,NA,NA,TRBJ1-2,TGTGCCAGCAGCGTAGAGCCCCATTATGGCTACACCTTC,CASSVEPHYGYTF
TRBV7-9,NA,NA,TRBJ1-5,TGTGCCAGCAGCTTCGGTCAGGGTCAGCCCCAGCATTTT,CASSFGQGQPQHF
TRBV12-2,NA,NA,TRBJ2-7,TGTGCAAGTCGCAAGCTAGCGGGGGGCTACGAGCAGTACTTC,CASRKLAGGYEQYF
TRBV7-9,NA,TRBD1,TRBJ2-7,TGTGCCAGCAGCCCGACAGGGATCTCCTACGAGCAGTACTTC,CASSPTGISYEQYF
TRBV28,NA,NA,TRBJ1-1,TGTGCCAGCACCCGCGGGGGTAACACTGAAGCTTTCTTT,CASTRGGNTEAFF
TRBV29-1,few,NA,TRBJ2-1,TGCAGCGTTGAGATCGGTAGGGGGGGGGCCTACAATGAGCAGTTCTTC,CSVEIGRGGAYNEQFF
TRBV29-1,NA,TRBD2,TRBJ2-3,TGCAGCGTCAGCTTAGCGGGGGGAAACACAGATACGCAGTATTTT,CSVSLAGGNTDTQYF
TRBV6-1,NA,NA,TRBJ1-5,TGTGCCAGCAGTGATTCGGTTCAGCCCCAGCATTTT,CASSDSVQPQHF
TRBV7-2,NA,TRBD2,TRBJ2-7,TGTGCCAGCAGCTTGCGGGAGGGCCGGGAGCAGTACTTC,CASSLREGREQYF
TRBV27,few,NA,TRBJ2-1,TGTGCCAGCAGTTTCACCTCCCCTCGGGGTGAGCAGTTCTTC,CASSFTSPRGEQFF
TRBV7-8,NA,NA,TRBJ1-2,TGTGCCAGCAGCTTAACAGGACAGATGTATGGCTACACCTTC,CASSLTGQMYGYTF
TRBV7-2,NA,TRBD2,TRBJ2-3,TGTGCCTTGGCGGGGGTGCCCCTCGGGTCGCAGTATTTT,CALAGVPLGSQYF
TRBV28,NA,NA,TRBJ1-1,TGTGCCAGCAGTTTACCAGGGCTCTTAAACACTGAAGCTTTCTTT,CASSLPGLLNTEAFF
TRBV7-9,NA,NA,TRBJ1-1,TGTGCCAGCAGCCCATCGGACACCTTAGCTTTCTTT,CASSPSDTLAFF
TRBV7-2,NA,NA,TRBJ1-4,TGTGCCAGCAGCTTAGGCGGGTATAATGAAAAACTGTTTTTT,CASSLGGYNEKLFF
TRBV9,NA,NA,TRBJ2-1,TGTGCCAGCAGCCCCACCCACACCTACAATGAGCAGTTCTTC,CASSPTHTYNEQFF
TRBV7-9,NA,TRBD1,TRBJ1-1,TGTGCCAGCAGCGTACAGGGGAATGAAGCTTTCTTT,CASSVQGNEAFF
TRBV4-2,NA,NA,TRBJ2-3,TGTGCCAGCAGCCTTGCCCGAGGAGGTACCACAGATACGCAGTATTTT,CASSLARGGTTDTQYF
TRBV6-5,NA,NA,TRBJ2-7,TGTGCCAGCAGTTACACGAGGGTCTACGAGCAGTACTTC,CASSYTRVYEQYF
TRBV5-1,few,NA,TRBJ2-2,TGCGCCAGCAGCTTGTGGCAGGGGGGTAACCCGAACACCGGGGAGCTGTTTTTT,CASSLWQGGNPNTGELFF
TRBV6-4,NA,TRBD2,TRBJ2-3,TGTGCCAGCAGTGAGAAAGGCCTCCGGGGGGGAGATACGCAGTATTTT,CASSEKGLRGGDTQYF
TRBV28,few,NA,TRBJ1-2,TGTGCCAGCAGTTCGCGGGCAGGGGCTAAGGGTGGCTACACCTTC,CASSSRAGAKGGYTF
TRBV29-1,NA,TRBD2,TRBJ2-3,TGCAGCGTCGCCCACCAGAGCGGGGTAAGCACAGATACGCAGTATTTT,CSVAHQSGVSTDTQYF
TRBV25-1,once,NA,TRBJ2-3,TGTGCCAGCAGTCTTTCTATCGATACGCAGTATTTT,CASSLSIDTQYF
TRBV30,NA,NA,TRBJ2-7,TGTGCCTGGAGTGTACCCGGGGTACTCTACGAGCAGTACTTC,CAWSVPGVLYEQYF
TRBV11-2,NA,TRBD1,TRBJ1-1,TGTGCCAGCAGCCAGAACAGGGGTAGGGGTACTGAAGCTTTCTTT,CASSQNRGRGTEAFF
TRBV6-6,NA,NA,TRBJ2-7,TGTGCCAGCAGTTACTCGTCCAGGTACAGCTCCTACGAGCAGTACTTC,CASSYSSRYSSYEQYF
TRBV19,NA,TRBD2,TRBJ2-1,TGTGCCAGTAGTATAGAGACTAGCGGGGGAAATGAGCAGTTCTTC,CASSIETSGGNEQFF
TRBV5-6,NA,NA,TRBJ2-7,TGTGCCAGCAGCTTGAGGAGCTATTACGAGCAGTACTTC,CASSLRSYYEQYF
TRBV5-1,NA,TRBD1,TRBJ1-1,TGCGCCAGCAGCTTCGGGACAGGGGTGGCAGAAGCTTTCTTT,CASSFGTGVAEAFF
TRBV19,NA,TRBD1,TRBJ1-2,TGTGCCAGTAGTGTTAAACTTGGGACAGGGGGCTACTATGGCTACACCTTC,CASSVKLGTGGYYGYTF
TRBV5-6,NA,NA,TRBJ2-7,TGTGCCAGCAGCTCGGAGGGGGACTACTACGAGCAGTACTTC,CASSSEGDYYEQYF
TRBV4-2,few,NA,TRBJ1-1,TGTGCCAGCAGCCAAGAGGGACTCGAACTAAATGAAGCTTTCTTT,CASSQEGLELNEAFF
TRBV6-5,NA,NA,TRBJ1-2,TGTGCCAGCGCGAACGGCGGCCAGAACTATGGCTACACCTTC,CASANGGQNYGYTF
TRBV27,NA,TRBD1,TRBJ1-4,TGTGCCAGCAGTTTTTGGCAGGGGGCGACTAATGAAAAACTGTTTTTT,CASSFWQGATNEKLFF
TRBV25-1,NA,TRBD1,TRBJ1-2,TGTGCCAGCAGTGGGGACAGGGGAAACTATGGCTACACCTTC,CASSGDRGNYGYTF
TRBV5-4,NA,NA,TRBJ1-1,TGTGCCAGCAGCCAACCGGGGGGGGCGATTACTGAAGCTTTCTTT,CASSQPGGAITEAFF
TRBV28,NA,NA,TRBJ1-5,TGTGCCAGCAGTCCCCTTCGAGTGCCCCAGCATTTT,CASSPLRVPQHF
TRBV10-2,few,NA,TRBJ1-3,TGCGCCACCACGGGGGAGGACACCATATATTTT,CATTGEDTIYF
TRBV19,NA,TRBD1,TRBJ1-5,TGTGCCAGTAGTATCTTACAGGGGGTAAGAAATCAGCCCCAGCATTTT,CASSILQGVRNQPQHF
TRBV5-3,NA,TRBD2,TRBJ2-4,TGTGCCACCAAAGCGGGGGACATCCCGGAGGCCAAAAACATTCAGTACTTC,CATKAGDIPEAKNIQYF
TRBV15,few,NA,TRBJ1-3,TGTGCCACCAGTCCTGACAGACTCTCTGGAAACACCATATATTTT,CATSPDRLSGNTIYF
TRBV18,NA,TRBD1,TRBJ2-7,TGTGCCAGCTCTTCGGACAGGGACGAGCAGTACTTC,CASSSDRDEQYF
TRBV5-1,NA,TRBD1,TRBJ2-1,TGCGCCAGCAGCTTGGAATGGAGGGACAGGGGACCCAATGAGCAGTTCTTC,CASSLEWRDRGPNEQFF
TRBV2,NA,NA,TRBJ1-2,TGTGCCAGCAGTGAAAGTTCGAGGGCTGAAGGCTACACCTTC,CASSESSRAEGYTF
TRBV6-5,few,NA,TRBJ1-4,TGTGCCAGCAGTTACTCGTTGAAGAGACGGGATGAAAAACTGTTTTTT,CASSYSLKRRDEKLFF
TRBV29-1,NA,TRBD2,TRBJ2-7,TGCAGCGGGTTGGGACTAGCGGTTGGAGACGAGCAGTACTTC,CSGLGLAVGDEQYF
TRBV5-1,NA,TRBD1,TRBJ2-5,TGCGCCAGCAGCCTGACAGGGGTGGGAGAGACCCAGTACTTC,CASSLTGVGETQYF
TRBV28,NA,NA,TRBJ1-2,TGTGCCGCCTCCAGTACTAACTATGGCTACACCTTC,CAASSTNYGYTF
TRBV6-5,NA,TRBD2,TRBJ2-7,TGTGCCAGCAGTCATCCGGGACTAGCCACCTACGAGCAGTACTTC,CASSHPGLATYEQYF
TRBV28,few,NA,TRBJ2-7,TGTGCCAGCAGTTTAGCAGTAGAGCAGTACTTC,CASSLAVEQYF
TRBV5-1,NA,NA,TRBJ1-1,TGCGCCAGCAGCGGGTGGAGGGACACTGAAGCTTTCTTT,CASSGWRDTEAFF
TRBV5-1,medium-sized,TRBD2,TRBJ2-1,TGCGCCAGCACCCCGGGACTAGACGATGAGCAGTTCTTC,CASTPGLDDEQFF
TRBV18,NA,TRBD1,TRBJ1-4,TGTGCCAGCTCACAGGGGGCGGCTAATGAAAAACTGTTTTTT,CASSQGAANEKLFF
TRBV5-4,NA,NA,TRBJ2-3,TGTGCCAGCAGCTTGGGTGGGGCCGGTGGGTACACAGATACGCAGTATTTT,CASSLGGAGGYTDTQYF
TRBV4-1,NA,TRBD1,TRBJ1-5,TGCGCCAGCAGCCCCTTTCCCCAGGGGGCAAAGGGTCAGCCCCAGCATTTT,CASSPFPQGAKGQPQHF